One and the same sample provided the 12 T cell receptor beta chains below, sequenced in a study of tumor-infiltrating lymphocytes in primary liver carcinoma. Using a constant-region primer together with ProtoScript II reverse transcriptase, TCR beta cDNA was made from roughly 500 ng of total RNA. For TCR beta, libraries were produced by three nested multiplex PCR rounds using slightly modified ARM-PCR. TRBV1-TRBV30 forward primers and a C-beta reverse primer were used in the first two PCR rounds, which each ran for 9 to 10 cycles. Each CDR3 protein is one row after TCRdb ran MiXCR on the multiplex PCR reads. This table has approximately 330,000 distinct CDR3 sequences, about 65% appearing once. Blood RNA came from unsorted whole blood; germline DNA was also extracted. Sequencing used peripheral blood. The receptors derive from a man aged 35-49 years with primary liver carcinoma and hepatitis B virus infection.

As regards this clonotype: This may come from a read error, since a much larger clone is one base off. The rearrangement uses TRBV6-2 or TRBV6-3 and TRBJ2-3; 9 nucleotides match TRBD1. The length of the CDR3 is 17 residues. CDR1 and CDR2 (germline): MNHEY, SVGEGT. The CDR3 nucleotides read TGTGCCAGCAGTTACTCGAGACAGGGGGTCGTCACAGGTACGCAGTATTTT. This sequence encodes CASSYSRQGVVTGTQYF.

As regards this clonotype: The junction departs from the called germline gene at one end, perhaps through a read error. The CDR3 is CASSLEATPTDTQYF. CDR3 in DNA: TGTGCCAGCAGCTTAGAGGCGACACCAACAGATACTCAGTATTTT. The V and J genes are TRBV11-2 and TRBJ2-3; D unresolved. The germline CDR1 and CDR2 sequences are SGHAT and FQNNGV. CDR3 length equals 15 residues.

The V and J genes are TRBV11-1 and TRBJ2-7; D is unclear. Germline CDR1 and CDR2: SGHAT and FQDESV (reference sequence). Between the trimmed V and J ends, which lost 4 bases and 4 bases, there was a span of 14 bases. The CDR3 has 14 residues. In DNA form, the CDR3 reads TGTGCCAGCAGCTCCCAGATGACACTATACGAGCAGTACTTC. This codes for CASSSQMTLYEQYF.

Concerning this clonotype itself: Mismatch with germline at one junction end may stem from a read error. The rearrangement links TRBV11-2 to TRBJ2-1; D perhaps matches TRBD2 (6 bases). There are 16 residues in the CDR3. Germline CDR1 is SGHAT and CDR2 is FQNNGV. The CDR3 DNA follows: TGTGCCAGCAGCCCCCGGACTAATCCGAGGTACAATGAGCAGTTCTTT. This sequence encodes CASSPRTNPRYNEQFF.

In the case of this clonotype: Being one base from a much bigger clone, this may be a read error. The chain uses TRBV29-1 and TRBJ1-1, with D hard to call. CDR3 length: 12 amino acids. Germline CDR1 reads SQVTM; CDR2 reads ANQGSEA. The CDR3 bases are TGCAGCGTACGGACGGGGAACACTGAAGCTTCCTTT. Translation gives CSVRTGNTEASF.

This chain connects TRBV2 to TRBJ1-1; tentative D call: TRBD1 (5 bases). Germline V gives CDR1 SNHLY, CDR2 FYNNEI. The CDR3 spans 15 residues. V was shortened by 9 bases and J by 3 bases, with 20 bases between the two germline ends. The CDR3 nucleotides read TGTGCCAGTAGTCCCAGGACACACTGGCACACTGAAGCTTTCTTT. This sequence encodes CASSPRTHWHTEAFF.

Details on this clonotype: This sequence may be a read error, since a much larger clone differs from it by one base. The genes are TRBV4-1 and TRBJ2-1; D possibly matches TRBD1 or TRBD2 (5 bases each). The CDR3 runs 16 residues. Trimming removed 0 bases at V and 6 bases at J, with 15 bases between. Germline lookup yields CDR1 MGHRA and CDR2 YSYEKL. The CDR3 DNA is TGCGCCAGCAGCCAAGACTGGACGGGACGGTGCAATGAGCAGTTCTTC. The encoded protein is CASSQDWTGRCNEQFF.

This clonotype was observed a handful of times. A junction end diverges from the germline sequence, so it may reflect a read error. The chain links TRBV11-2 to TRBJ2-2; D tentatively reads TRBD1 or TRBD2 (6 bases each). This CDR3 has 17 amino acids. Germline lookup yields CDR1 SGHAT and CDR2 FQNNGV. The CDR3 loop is CASSLDVGGRNIGELLF. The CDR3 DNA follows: TGTGCCAGCAGCTTAGATGTCGGGGGCCGGAACATCGGGGAGCTGTTATTT.

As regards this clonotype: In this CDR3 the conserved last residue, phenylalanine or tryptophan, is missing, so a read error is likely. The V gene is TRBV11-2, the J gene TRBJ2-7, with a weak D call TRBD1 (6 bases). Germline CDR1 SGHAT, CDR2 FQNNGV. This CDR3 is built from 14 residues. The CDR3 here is CVSSLAQGRYEQYL. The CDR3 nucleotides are TGTGTCAGCAGCTTAGCCCAGGGGCGGTACGAGCAGTACCTC.

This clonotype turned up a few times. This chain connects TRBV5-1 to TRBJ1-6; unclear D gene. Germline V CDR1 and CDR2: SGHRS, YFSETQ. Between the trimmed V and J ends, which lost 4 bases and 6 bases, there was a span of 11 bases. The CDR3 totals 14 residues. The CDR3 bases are TGCGCCAGCAGCCTGGGCCTATCTAATTCACCCCTCCACTTT. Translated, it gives CASSLGLSNSPLHF.

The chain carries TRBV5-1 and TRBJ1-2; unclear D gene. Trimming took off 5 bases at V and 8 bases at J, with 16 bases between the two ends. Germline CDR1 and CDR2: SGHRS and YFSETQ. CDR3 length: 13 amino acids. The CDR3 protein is CASSPSGFEGYTF. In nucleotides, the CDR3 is TGCGCCAGCAGTCCGTCGGGGTTTGAAGGCTACACCTTC.

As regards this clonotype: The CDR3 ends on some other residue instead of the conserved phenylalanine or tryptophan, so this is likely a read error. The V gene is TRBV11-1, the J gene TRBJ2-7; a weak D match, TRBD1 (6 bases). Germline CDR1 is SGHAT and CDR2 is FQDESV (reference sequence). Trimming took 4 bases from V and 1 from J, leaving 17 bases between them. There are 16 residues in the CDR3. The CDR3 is CASSWLRGWSSYEQYL. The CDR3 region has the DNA TGTGCCAGCAGCTGGCTCAGGGGCTGGAGTTCCTACGAGCAGTACCTC.